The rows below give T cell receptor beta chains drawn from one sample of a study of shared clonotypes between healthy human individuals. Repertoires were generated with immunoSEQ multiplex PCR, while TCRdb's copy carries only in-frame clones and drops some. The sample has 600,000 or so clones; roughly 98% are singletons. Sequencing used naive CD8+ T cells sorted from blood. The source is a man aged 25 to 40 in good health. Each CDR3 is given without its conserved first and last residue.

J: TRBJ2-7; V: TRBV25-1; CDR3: ASSEYPGGDGEQY
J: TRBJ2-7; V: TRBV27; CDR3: ASSFTRVSEQY
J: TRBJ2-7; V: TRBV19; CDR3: ASSWRADYEQY
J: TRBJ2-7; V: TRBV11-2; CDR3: ASSFLAESYEQY
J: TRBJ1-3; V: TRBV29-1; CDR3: SVEEWTGLNGNTIY
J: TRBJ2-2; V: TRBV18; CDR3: ASSPAHRVYTGELF
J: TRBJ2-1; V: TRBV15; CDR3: ATSGLTSGKHNEQF
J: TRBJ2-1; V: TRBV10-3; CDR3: AISDEVAGSQEQF
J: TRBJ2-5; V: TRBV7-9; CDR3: AHQGAGETQY
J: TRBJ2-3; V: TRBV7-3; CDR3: ASTADGARTDTQY
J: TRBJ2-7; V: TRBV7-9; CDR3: ASSNPGAGGQY
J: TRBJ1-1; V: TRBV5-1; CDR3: ASSLGQGWAEAF
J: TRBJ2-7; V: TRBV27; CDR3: ASSLSRGTYEQY
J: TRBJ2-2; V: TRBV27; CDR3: ASSRTGFGTGELF
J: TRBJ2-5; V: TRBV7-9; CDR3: ASSEPPETQY
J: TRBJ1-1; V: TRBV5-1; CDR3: ASSLYRQGAFVGTEAF
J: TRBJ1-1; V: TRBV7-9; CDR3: ASSHDRNTEAF
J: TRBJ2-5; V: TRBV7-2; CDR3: ASSLVTGGDETQY
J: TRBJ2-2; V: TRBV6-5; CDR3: ASSPTNTGELF
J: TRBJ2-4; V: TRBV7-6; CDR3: ASSTSPGNIQY
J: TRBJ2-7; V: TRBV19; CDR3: ATSTGLSYEQY
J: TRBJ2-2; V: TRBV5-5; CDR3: ASKTRTGDVDTGELF
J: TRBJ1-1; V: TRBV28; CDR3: ASSYGPAPEAF
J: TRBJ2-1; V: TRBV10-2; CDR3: ASSDPLTPHNEQF
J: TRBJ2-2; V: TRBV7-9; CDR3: ASSSTAVGGELF
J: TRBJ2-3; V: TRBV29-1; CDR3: SVEERIGTDTQY
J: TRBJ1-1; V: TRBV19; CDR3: ASGEGGPEAF
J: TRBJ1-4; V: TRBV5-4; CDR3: ASSMVERGREKLF
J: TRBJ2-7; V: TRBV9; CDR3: ASSPTSNLYEQY
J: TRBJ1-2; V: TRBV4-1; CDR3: ASSRIKGQVINYGYT
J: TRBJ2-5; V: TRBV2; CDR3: ASRGDTGPGQETQY
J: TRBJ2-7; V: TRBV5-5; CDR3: ASSLARVGEQY
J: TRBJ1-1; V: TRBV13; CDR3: ASSLERGSMNTEAF
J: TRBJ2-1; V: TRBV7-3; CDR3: ASSELGDEQF
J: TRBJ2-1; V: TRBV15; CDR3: ATSREGTGTHNEQF
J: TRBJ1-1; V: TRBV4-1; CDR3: ASSLEMNTEAF
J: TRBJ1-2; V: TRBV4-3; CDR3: ASSPWTGYGYT
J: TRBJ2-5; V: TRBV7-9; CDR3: ASSRGLAQETQY
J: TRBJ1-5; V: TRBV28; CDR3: ASSPGTGRGHWQPQH
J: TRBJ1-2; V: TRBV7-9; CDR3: ASSLEGAGASYGYT
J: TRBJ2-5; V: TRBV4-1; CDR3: ASSQGGGIGKETQY
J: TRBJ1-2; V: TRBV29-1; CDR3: SVEFWRGRGYT
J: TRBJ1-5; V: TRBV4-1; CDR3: ASSQESRVGQPQH
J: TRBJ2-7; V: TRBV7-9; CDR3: ASSPRTSGSYEQY
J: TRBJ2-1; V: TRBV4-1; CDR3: ASSLAISSYNEQF
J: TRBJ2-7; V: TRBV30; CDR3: AWLPGQGAAYEQY
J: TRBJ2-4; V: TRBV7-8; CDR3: ASSLEGAGKNIQY
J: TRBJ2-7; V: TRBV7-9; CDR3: ASSLVLGYEQY
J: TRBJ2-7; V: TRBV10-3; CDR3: AISGRDRGYEQY
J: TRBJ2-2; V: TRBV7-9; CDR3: ASSTSPGNRNTGELF
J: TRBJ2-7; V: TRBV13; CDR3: ASSSSGASSYEQY
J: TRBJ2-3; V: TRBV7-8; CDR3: ASSSFEVSSTDTQY
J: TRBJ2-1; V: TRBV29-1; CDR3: SVPGQPTYNEQF
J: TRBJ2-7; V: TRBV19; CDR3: ASASEYYEQY
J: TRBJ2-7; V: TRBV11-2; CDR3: ASSLDLESYEQY
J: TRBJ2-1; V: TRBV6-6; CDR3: ASSYHLNEQF
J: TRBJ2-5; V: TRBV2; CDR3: ASSRWKETQY
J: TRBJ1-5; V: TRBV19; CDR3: ASSIAGYYQPQH